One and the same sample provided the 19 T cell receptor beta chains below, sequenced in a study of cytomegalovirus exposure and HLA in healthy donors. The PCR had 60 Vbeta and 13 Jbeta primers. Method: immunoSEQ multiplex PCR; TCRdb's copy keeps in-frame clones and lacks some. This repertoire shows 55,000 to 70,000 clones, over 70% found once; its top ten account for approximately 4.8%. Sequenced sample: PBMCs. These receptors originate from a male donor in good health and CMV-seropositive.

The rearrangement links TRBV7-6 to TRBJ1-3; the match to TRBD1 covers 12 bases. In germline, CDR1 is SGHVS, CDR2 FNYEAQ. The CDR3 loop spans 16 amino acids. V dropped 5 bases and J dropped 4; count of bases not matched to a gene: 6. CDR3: CASSMGQGAAGNTIYF. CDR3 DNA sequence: TGTGCCAGCAGCATGGGACAGGGGGCGGCAGGAAACACCATATATTTT.

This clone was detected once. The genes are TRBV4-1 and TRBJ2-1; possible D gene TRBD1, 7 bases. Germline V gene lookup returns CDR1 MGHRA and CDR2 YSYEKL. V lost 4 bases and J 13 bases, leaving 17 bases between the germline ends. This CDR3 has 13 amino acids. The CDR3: CASSPAGGKAQFF. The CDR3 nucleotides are TGCGCCAGCAGCCCCGCAGGGGGGAAAGCACAGTTCTTC.

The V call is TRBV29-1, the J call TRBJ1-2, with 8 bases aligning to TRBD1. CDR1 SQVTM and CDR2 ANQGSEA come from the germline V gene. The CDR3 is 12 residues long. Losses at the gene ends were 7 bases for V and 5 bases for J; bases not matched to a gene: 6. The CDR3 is CSAVTGDYGYTF. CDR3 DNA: TGCAGCGCTGTGACAGGGGATTATGGCTACACCTTC. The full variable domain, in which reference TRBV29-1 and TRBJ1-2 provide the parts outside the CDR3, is SAVISQKPSRDICQRGTSLTIQCQVDSQVTMMFWYRQQPGQSLTLIATANQGSEATYESGFVIDKFPISRPNLTFSTLTVSNMSPEDSSIYLCSAVTGDYGYTFGSGTRLTVV.

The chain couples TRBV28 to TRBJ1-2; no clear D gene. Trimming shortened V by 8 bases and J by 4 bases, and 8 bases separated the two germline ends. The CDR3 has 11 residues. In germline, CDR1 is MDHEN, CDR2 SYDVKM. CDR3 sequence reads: CASQFLYGYTF. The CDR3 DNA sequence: TGTGCCAGCCAGTTTCTCTATGGCTACACCTTC.

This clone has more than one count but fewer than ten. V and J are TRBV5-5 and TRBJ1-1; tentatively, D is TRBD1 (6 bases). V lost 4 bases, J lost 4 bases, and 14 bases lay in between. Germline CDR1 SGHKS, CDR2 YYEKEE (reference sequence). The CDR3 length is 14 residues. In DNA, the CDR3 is TGTGCCAGCAGCACACAGGGAGGGGTCACTGAAGCTTTCTTT. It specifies CASSTQGGVTEAFF.

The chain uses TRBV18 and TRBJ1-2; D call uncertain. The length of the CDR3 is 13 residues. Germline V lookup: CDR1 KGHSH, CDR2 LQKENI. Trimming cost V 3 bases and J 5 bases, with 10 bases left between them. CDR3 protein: CASSPKSGYGYTF. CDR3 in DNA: TGTGCCAGCTCACCCAAATCGGGGTATGGCTACACCTTC.

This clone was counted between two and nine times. The CDR3 spells CAWRTTGGNYGYTF. The CDR3 bases are TGTGCCTGGAGGACGACAGGGGGGAACTATGGCTACACCTTC. V is TRBV30 and J is TRBJ1-2; TRBD1 matches 9 bases. CDR3 length: 14 residues. The J segment lost 2 bases and the V segment lost 3 bases, leaving 4 bases of the junction unmatched. Germline lookup yields CDR1 GTSNPN and CDR2 SVGIG (reference sequence).

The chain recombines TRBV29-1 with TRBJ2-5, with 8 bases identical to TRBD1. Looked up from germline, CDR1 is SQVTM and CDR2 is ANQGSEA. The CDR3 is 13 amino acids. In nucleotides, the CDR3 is TGCAGGGGACGGGACAGGATAAAGGAGACCCAGTACTTC. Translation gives CRGRDRIKETQYF.

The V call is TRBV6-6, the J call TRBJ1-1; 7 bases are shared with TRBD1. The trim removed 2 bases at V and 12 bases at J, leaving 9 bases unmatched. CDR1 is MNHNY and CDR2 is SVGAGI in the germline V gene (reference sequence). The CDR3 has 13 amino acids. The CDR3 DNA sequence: TGTGCCAGCAGTTACGGAGAGAGGGGGCGAACTTTCTTT. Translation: CASSYGERGRTFF.

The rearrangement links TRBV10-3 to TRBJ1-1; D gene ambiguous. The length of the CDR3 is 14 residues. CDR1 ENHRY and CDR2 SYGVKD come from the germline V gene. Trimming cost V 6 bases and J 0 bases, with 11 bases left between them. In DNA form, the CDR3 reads TGTGCCATCAGCTACACGGAGATGAACACTGAAGCTTTCTTT. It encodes CAISYTEMNTEAFF.

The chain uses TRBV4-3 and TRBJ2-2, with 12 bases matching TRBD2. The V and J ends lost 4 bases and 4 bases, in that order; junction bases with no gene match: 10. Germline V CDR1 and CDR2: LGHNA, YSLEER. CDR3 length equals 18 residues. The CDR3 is CASSPSFLAGGSTGELFF. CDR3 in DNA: TGCGCCAGCAGCCCGAGCTTTCTAGCGGGGGGGAGCACCGGGGAGCTGTTTTTT.

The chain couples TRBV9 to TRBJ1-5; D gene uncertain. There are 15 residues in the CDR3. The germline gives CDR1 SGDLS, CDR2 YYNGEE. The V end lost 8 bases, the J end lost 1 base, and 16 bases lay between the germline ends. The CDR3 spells CASSPGGGSNQPQHF. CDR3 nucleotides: TGTGCCAGTTCTCCCGGAGGAGGAAGCAATCAGCCCCAGCATTTT.

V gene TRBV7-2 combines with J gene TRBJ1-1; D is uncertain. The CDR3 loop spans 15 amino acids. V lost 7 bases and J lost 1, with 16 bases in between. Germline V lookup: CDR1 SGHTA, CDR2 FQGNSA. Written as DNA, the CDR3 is TGTGCCAGCACACTTTCGGGGTCTACGAACACTGAAGCTTTCTTT. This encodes CASTLSGSTNTEAFF.

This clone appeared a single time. The CDR3 DNA sequence: TGTGCCAGCAGTTTGGCGGTCGGGTTACACTATGGCTACACCTTC. Protein product: CASSLAVGLHYGYTF. V gene TRBV27 combines with J gene TRBJ1-2; no reliable D call. Germline V lookup: CDR1 MNHEY, CDR2 SMNVEV (reference sequence). Trimming left V 3 bases short and J 3 bases short, with 14 bases between. The CDR3 has 15 residues.

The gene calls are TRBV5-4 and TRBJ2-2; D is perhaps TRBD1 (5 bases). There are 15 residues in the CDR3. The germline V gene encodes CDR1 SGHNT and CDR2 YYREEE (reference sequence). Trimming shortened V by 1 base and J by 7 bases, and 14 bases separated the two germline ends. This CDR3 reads CASSLRIAQGGELFF. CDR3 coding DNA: TGTGCCAGCAGCTTGAGGATTGCTCAGGGCGGGGAGCTGTTTTTT.

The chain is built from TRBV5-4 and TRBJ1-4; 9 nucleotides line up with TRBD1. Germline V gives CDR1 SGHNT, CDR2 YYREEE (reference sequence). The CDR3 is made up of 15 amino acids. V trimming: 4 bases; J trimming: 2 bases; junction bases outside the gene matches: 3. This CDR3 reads CASSKGQGTNEKLFF. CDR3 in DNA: TGTGCCAGCAGCAAAGGACAGGGGACTAATGAAAAACTGTTTTTT. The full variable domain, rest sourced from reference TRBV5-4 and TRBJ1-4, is ETGVTQSPTHLIKTRGQQVTLRCSSQSGHNTVSWYQQALGQGPQFIFQYYREEENGRGNFPPRFSGLQFPNYSSELNVNALELDDSALYLCASSKGQGTNEKLFFGSGTQLSVL.

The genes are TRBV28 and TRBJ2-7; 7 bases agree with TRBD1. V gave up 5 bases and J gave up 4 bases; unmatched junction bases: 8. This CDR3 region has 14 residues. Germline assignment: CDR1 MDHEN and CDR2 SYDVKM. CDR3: CASSTRQGSYEQYF. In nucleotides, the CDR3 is TGTGCCAGCAGTACACGACAGGGTTCTTACGAGCAGTACTTC.

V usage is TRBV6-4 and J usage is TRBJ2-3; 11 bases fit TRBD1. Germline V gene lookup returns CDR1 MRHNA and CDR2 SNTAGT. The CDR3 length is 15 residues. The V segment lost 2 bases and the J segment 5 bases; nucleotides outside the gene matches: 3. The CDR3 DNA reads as TGTGCCAGCAGTGACGGGACAGGGGGTTTAGATACGCAGTATTTT. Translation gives CASSDGTGGLDTQYF.

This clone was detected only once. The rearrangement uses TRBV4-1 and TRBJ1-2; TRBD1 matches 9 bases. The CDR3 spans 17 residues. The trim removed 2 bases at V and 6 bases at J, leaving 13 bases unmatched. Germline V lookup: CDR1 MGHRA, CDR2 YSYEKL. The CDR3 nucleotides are TGCGCCAGCAGCCAAACCGTACAGGGGGCGGCGAGGCATGGCTACACCTTC. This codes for CASSQTVQGAARHGYTF.